Listed below are T cell receptor beta chains from one sample, sequenced in a study of shared clonotypes between healthy human individuals. Assay used: immunoSEQ multiplex PCR; TCRdb lists only in-frame clones, some missing. This sample carries about 2.2 million clones, roughly 93% of them seen once, and the ten largest clones take less than 2%. Sequences were obtained from naive CD8+ T cells from PBMCs. The receptors stem from a man younger than 30 in good health. Some clones in this sample may be carry-over from other donors' samples. Both conserved end residues are part of each CDR3.

v_call,j_call,cdr3_aa
TRBV29-1,TRBJ2-7,CSVGTSATYEQYF
TRBV7-8,TRBJ2-7,CASSSSWDEQYF
TRBV9,TRBJ2-7,CASSVGGGRSYEQYF
TRBV19,TRBJ1-1,CASSIVPGNTEAFF
TRBV10-1,TRBJ2-7,CASSGRSGANLSYEQYF
TRBV7-9,TRBJ2-7,CASSPSNRLDYEQYF
TRBV27,TRBJ2-3,CASSLVAGDTQYF
TRBV11-2,TRBJ2-5,CASSFPSAGGEETQYF
TRBV7-9,TRBJ2-2,CASSLTSGRAPGELFF
TRBV4-1,TRBJ1-5,CASSQGTGKGQPQHF
TRBV14,TRBJ2-5,CASSQGGPVKETQYF
TRBV10-1,TRBJ2-5,CASSESNREGETQYF
TRBV27,TRBJ2-7,CASSLTGTGSYEQYF